The T cell receptor beta chain described here comes from a study of T cell changes during pregnancy in multiple sclerosis. TCRdb's copy holds only in-frame clones and misses some; the assay was immunoSEQ multiplex PCR. The profile shows tens of thousands of clones, approximately 90% of them singletons. The CDR3 is 15 residues long. V was clipped by 4 bases and J by 7 bases, with 17 bases between them. This TCR was recovered from a female donor in good health, enrolled as a control in a pregnancy study. V usage is TRBV23-1 and J usage is TRBJ2-1, with D hard to call. TRBV23-1 counts as an open reading frame of uncertain function. The input for sequencing was peripheral blood, taken in the first trimester of pregnancy. DNA of the CDR3: TGCGCCAGCAGTCCTCGACATCCACCACGGAATGAGCAGTTCTTC. Residues: CASSPRHPPRNEQFF.